These 3 T cell receptor beta chains came from one sample sequenced in a study of T cells in Graves' hyperthyroidism and ophthalmopathy. From RNA transcripts, TCR beta CDR3 regions were amplified. The TCR CDR3 was amplified in a first-round RT-PCR using the HTBI primer set. TCRdb reanalysed the multiplex PCR reads using MiXCR and keeps one entry per CDR3 protein. The sample consists of about 210,000 distinct CDR3 sequences, about 18% of them appearing once. Sequenced sample: blood. The receptors here all came from a middle-aged man with Graves' hyperthyroidism.

This clonotype was counted ten times or more. This chain uses TRBV7-2 with TRBJ1-1; perhaps TRBD1 as D (5 bases). The CDR3 spans 14 residues. Per the germline V gene, CDR1 is SGHTA and CDR2 is FQGNSA. The germline V and J ends were trimmed by 4 bases and 3 bases, with 12 bases remaining between them. Here the CDR3 reads CASSYRWGDTEAFF. Written as DNA, the CDR3 is TGTGCCAGCAGCTACCGGTGGGGGGACACTGAAGCTTTCTTT.

The chain has TRBV11-3 and TRBJ1-1; D ambiguous. The CDR3 spans 15 residues. CDR1 SGHNT and CDR2 YENEEA come from the germline V gene. Trimming removed 1 base at V and 0 bases at J, with 9 bases between. The CDR3 loop is CASSLGFSVNTEAFF. CDR3 bases: TGTGCCAGCAGCTTAGGCTTTTCGGTGAACACTGAAGCTTTCTTT.

This clonotype was picked up many times. This sequence joins TRBV20-1 and TRBJ2-7; unclear D gene. This CDR3 is built from 11 residues. Germline CDR1 is DFQATT and CDR2 is SNEGSKA (reference sequence). V lost 3 bases to trimming and J lost 5 bases, with 8 bases between them. This CDR3 is CSASFGNEQYF. The CDR3 DNA reads TGCAGTGCTAGTTTTGGGAACGAGCAGTACTTC.